Sequencing of this TCR beta chain was carried out in a study of CD8 T cells in Susac syndrome. In regard to this clonotype: Its antigen is undetermined.

A quantity of about 0.5 to 1 ug RNA underwent reverse transcription using random hexamers. An immunoSEQ multiplex PCR amplified TCR beta CDR3 over 54 Vbeta and 13 Jbeta. TCRdb re-called the immunoSEQ multiplex PCR reads through MiXCR, storing one row per CDR3 protein. The table shows approximately 87,000 distinct CDR3 sequences, with approximately 96% occurring only once. Findings and caveats of the study: It was in TEMRA cells and active patients that Susac CD8+ clonal expansion peaked. In total CD8+ repertoires, under 20 Susac-specific public clones were detected, and CD8+ TEMRA repertoires contained five.

Unmatched junction bases numbered 5, after V lost 5 bases and J lost 6 bases. Germline assignment: CDR1 SQVTM and CDR2 ANQGSEA. The CDR3 is 13 residues long. The sequenced material came from CD8+ T cells from PBMCs. The TCR sequence derives from a human donor with Susac syndrome. The V gene is TRBV29-1, the J gene TRBJ2-4; 9 nucleotides match TRBD2. CDR3 in amino acids: CSVFAGGINIQYF. The CDR3 DNA is TGCAGCGTTTTTGCGGGGGGGATAAACATTCAGTACTTC.